The clone carrying this TCR beta chain occurred many times. The sample originates from a study of metastatic and nonmetastatic thyroid tumors. TCRdb reanalyzed the PCR reads via MiXCR. The table lists roughly 22,000 clones, 36% of them singletons. All patients reached thyroid surgery having received no treatment beforehand. Input material: blood. The TCR sequence derives from a male donor with papillary thyroid cancer or a benign thyroid nodule (not recorded which). Some clones in this sample may be carry-over from other donors' samples.

The CDR3 sequence: CASGIRDTDAYEQYF. The CDR3 DNA reads TGTGCTAGTGGTATCCGGGACACCGACGCCTACGAGCAGTACTTC. The chain carries TRBV12-5 and TRBJ2-7; possibly TRBD1 for D (6 bases). CDR1 and CDR2 (germline): LGHNT, FRNRAP. The CDR3 is made up of 15 amino acids. The V and J ends lost 5 bases and 2 bases respectively, with 16 bases between them.